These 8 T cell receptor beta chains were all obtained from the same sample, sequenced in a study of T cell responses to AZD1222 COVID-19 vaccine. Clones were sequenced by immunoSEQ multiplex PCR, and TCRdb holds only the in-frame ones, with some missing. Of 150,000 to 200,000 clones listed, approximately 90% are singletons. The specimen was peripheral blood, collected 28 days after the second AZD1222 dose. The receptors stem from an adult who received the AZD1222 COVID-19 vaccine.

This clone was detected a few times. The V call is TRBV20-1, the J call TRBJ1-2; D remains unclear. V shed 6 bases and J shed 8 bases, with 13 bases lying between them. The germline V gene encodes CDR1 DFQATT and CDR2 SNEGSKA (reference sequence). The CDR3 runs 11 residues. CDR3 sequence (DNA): TGCAGTGCGATGGACGATCGGGGCTACACCTTC. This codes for CSAMDDRGYTF.

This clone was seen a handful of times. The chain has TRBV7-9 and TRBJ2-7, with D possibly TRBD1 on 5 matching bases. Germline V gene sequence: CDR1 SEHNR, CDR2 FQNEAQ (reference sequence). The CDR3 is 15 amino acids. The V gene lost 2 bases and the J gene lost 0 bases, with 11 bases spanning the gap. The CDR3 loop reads CASSLTGVGSYEQYF. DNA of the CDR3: TGTGCCAGCAGCTTAACAGGTGTAGGCTCCTACGAGCAGTACTTC.

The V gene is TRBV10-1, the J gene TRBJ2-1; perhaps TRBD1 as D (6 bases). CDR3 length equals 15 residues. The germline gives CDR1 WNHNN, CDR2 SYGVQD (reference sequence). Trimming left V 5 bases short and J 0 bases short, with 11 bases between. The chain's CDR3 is CASSKGQNSYNEQFF. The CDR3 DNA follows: TGCGCCAGCAGTAAGGGACAAAACTCCTACAATGAGCAGTTCTTC.

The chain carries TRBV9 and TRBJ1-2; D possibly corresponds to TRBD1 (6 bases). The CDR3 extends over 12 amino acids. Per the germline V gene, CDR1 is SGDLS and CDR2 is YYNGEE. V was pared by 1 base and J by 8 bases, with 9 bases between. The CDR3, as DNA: TGTGCCAGCAGCGTAAACAGGGACGGCTACACCTTC. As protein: CASSVNRDGYTF. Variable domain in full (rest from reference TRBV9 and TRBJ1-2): DSGVTQTPKHLITATGQRVTLRCSPRSGDLSVYWYQQSLDQGLQFLIQYYNGEERAKGNILERFSAQQFPDLHSELNLSSLELGDSALYFCASSVNRDGYTFGSGTRLTVV.

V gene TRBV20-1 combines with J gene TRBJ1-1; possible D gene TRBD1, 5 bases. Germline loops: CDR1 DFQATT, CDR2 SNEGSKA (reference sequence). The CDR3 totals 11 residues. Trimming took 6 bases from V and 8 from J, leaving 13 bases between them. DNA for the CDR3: TGCAGTGCAACGCGGGACCGCGAAGCTTTCTTT. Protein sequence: CSATRDREAFF.

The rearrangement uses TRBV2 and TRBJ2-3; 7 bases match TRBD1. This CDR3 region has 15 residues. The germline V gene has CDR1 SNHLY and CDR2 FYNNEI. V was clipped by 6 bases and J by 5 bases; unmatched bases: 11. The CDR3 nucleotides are TGTGCCAGCAGGGGTAATCTTCCAGGGGGAGATACGCAGTATTTT. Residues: CASRGNLPGGDTQYF.

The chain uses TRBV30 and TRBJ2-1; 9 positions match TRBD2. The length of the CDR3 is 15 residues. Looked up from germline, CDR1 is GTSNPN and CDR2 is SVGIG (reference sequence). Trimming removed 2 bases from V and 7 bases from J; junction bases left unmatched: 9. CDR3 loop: CAWSTGTSRRNEQFF. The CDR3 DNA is TGTGCCTGGAGTACAGGGACTAGCCGGAGGAATGAGCAGTTCTTC.

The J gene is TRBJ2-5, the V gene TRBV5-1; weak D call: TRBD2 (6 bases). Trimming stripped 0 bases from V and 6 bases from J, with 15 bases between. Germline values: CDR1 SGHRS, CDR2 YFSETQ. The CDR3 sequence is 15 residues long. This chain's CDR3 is CASSLVLRGIQTQYF. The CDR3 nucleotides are TGCGCCAGCAGCTTGGTTCTCCGGGGGATCCAGACCCAGTACTTC.